The present T cell receptor beta chain was sequenced within a study of CD8+ T cells in alopecia areata. Indicated treatment: oral pan-JAK inhibitor, 5-10 mg twice daily. This CDR3 is 16 amino acids long. V lost 0 bases, J lost 0 bases, and 4 bases stayed unmatched. Germline V CDR1 and CDR2: LGHNA, YNFKEQ. Extraction and reverse transcription of RNA yielded cDNA as the sequencing template. Assay used: immunoSEQ multiplex PCR; TCRdb lists only in-frame clones, some missing. The table lists 130,000 to 150,000 clones, approximately 80% of them singletons. The sample in question was CD8+ T cells sorted from blood, obtained at week 4, from a patient treated with tofacitinib. This clonotype originated in a human donor with alopecia areata. The chain uses TRBV4-2 and TRBJ2-7; 8 positions agree with TRBD2. CDR3 amino acids: CASSQEGSGASYEQYF. The CDR3, as DNA: TGTGCCAGCAGCCAAGAGGGTAGCGGGGCCTCCTACGAGCAGTACTTC.